This T cell receptor (beta chain) derives from a study of T cells after yellow fever vaccination. About the research overall: The SMART-Seq v4 Ultra Low Input method served to prepare the low-cell-number fractions.

A single record per CDR3 protein comes from TCRdb applying MiXCR to the 5' RACE reads. The data contain a few hundred thousand distinct CDR3 sequences, approximately 3.8% of them singletons. The J segment lost 6 bases and the V segment lost 3 bases, leaving 12 bases of the junction unmatched. There are 15 residues in the CDR3. The germline CDR1 and CDR2 sequences are SGHRS and YFSETQ. This clonotype appeared many times. What it binds is not known. General observations from the study: After the booster, 96% of CD4 and 75% to 90% of CD8 primary-response clones were re-detected. The secondary response was weaker but peaked faster, day 5 versus 15.

The TCR originated in a young man who received the YFV17D yellow fever vaccine. The V gene is TRBV5-1, the J gene TRBJ2-7; 7 nucleotides agree with TRBD1. The material was PBMCs, obtained 15 days after the yellow fever booster vaccination. The DNA of the CDR3 is TGCGCCAGCAGCTCCAACGAGGGGGCTCTTCGCGAGCAGTACTTC. This gives the protein CASSSNEGALREQYF.